This T cell receptor (beta chain) derives from a study of CD8+ T cells in alopecia areata. Study background: Twice a day, 5 to 10 mg of oral tofacitinib was administered to treated patients.

Per germline, CDR1 SQVTM and CDR2 ANQGSEA. This CDR3 spans 13 amino acids. The V and J ends lost 6 bases and 0 bases respectively, with 11 bases between them. In alopecia areata patients, both lesional scalp punch biopsies and peripheral blood were collected. Isolation of CD4+ and CD8+ T cells from PBMCs was achieved by sorting. In regard to this clone: Its specificity is unknown.

Overall study findings and caveats: Lesional scalp displayed greater clonality than normal scalp, most notably in alopecia totalis/universalis.

Investigators isolated RNA and reverse transcribed it into cDNA to act as the sequencing template. The method was immunoSEQ multiplex PCR; TCRdb's version includes in-frame clones alone and lacks a portion of them. The sample lists 170,000 or so clones, roughly 65% seen once, with about 1.5% in the top ten. This specimen consisted of CD4+ T cells sorted from blood, obtained at week 0. The TCR was taken from a human donor with alopecia areata. V and J are TRBV29-1 and TRBJ1-2, with D unclear. Here the CDR3 DNA reads TGCAGCGTGACCGGACGGGCTAACTATGGCTACACCTTC. It yields the protein CSVTGRANYGYTF.